The clone carrying this T cell receptor beta chain was found a few times. The antigen is unknown. The sample originates from a study of T cells after yellow fever vaccination. The CDR3 consists of 17 residues. The V gene end was trimmed by 7 bases and the J gene end by 6 bases; junction bases not matched to a gene: 12. General study findings and limits: The secondary response peaked faster, at day 5 versus 15, but was weaker.

TCR cDNA, made by 5'RACE template switching, carried an added universal primer site and UMIs. Via MiXCR, TCRdb re-called the 5' RACE reads, giving one row per CDR3 protein. The data contain roughly 250,000 distinct CDR3 sequences, over 10% of them seen just once; the ten biggest clones take up approximately 0.49%. The receptor was isolated from a man younger than 45 who received the YFV17D yellow fever vaccine. V usage is TRBV12-3 or TRBV12-4 and J usage is TRBJ2-2, with 12 bases that match TRBD2. The sample was CD4+ T cells sorted from PBMCs, taken 45 days after the yellow fever booster vaccination. CDR3: CASNPGLAGSGAGELFF. CDR3 nucleotides: TGTGCCAGCAACCCCGGACTAGCGGGGTCCGGGGCCGGGGAGCTGTTTTTT.